This T cell receptor beta chain originates from a study of blood T cells in healthy people across ages. Germline V lookup: CDR1 ENHRY, CDR2 SYGVKD. This CDR3 region has 17 residues. With 6 bases clipped from V and 0 bases from J, the junction kept 7 bases outside the gene matches. This clonotype appeared a few times. Next came a second PCR, run for about 7 to 12 cycles, which used a sample-barcoded 5' primer along with a J-beta primer mix. TCRdb recomputed calls from the 5' RACE reads with MiXCR, one row per CDR3 protein. Of about 800,000 distinct CDR3 sequences in the sample, approximately 25% are singletons; the top ten hold approximately 3.7%. This sample was also put to use in a study of T cells of mothers and their children.

The chain recombines TRBV10-3 with TRBJ2-6; 8 bases are a match to TRBD1. The source of this sequence is a boy aged 5 to 17 in good health. Material: blood. Here the CDR3 reads CAIRRQGRSSGANVLTF. CDR3 DNA sequence: TGTGCCATCAGACGACAGGGGCGAAGCTCTGGGGCCAACGTCCTGACTTTC.